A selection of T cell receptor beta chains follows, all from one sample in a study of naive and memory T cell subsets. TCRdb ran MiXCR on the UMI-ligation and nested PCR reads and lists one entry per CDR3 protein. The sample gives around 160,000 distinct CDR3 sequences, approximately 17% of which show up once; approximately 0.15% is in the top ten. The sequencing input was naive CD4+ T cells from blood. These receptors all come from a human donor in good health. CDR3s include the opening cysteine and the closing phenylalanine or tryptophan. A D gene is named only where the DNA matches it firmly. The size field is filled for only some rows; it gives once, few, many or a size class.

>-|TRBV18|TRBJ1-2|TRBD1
CASSPPAGGYGYTF
TGTGCCAGCTCACCACCGGCAGGGGGCTATGGCTACACCTTC
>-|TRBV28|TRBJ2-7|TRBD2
CASSFPGGVMEQYF
TGTGCCAGCAGTTTTCCGGGAGGGGTTATGGAGCAGTACTTC
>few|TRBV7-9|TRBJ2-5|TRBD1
CASRTGTGAQETQYF
TGTGCCAGCAGAACCGGGACAGGGGCCCAAGAGACCCAGTACTTC
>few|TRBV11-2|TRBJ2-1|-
CASDGGRLEYNEQFF
TGTGCCAGCGACGGTGGGAGGCTTGAATACAATGAGCAGTTCTTC
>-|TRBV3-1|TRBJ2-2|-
CASRPEPFGQYHTGELFF
TGTGCCAGCAGGCCAGAACCCTTCGGGCAGTACCACACCGGGGAGCTGTTTTTT
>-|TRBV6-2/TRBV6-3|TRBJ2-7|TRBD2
CASSKTGLAVVF
TGTGCCAGCAGCAAAACTGGACTAGCTGTTGTCTTC
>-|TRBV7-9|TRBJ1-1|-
CASSLASSSRGVNTEAFF
TGTGCCAGCAGCTTAGCGTCGAGTTCCAGAGGGGTGAACACTGAAGCTTTCTTT
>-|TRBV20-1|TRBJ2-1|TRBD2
CSAPGLAGVLYNEQFF
TGCAGTGCTCCCGGACTAGCGGGAGTCCTCTACAATGAGCAGTTCTTC
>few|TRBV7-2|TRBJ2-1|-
CASSLVRGNEQFF
TGTGCCAGCAGCTTAGTTCGCGGGAATGAGCAGTTCTTC
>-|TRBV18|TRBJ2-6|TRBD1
CASSPPGQVSGANVLTF
TGTGCCAGCTCACCACCGGGACAGGTCTCTGGGGCCAACGTCCTGACTTTC
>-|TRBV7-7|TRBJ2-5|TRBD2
CASTPGLQETQYF
TGTGCCAGCACACCGGGACTACAAGAGACCCAGTACTTC
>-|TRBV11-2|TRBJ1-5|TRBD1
CASSFAGGKSNQPQHF
TGTGCCAGCAGCTTTGCAGGGGGCAAGAGCAATCAGCCCCAGCATTTT
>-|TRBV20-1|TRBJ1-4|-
CSARGQGLKSQNEKLFF
TGCAGTGCTAGGGGGCAGGGTTTAAAGTCCCAAAATGAAAAACTGTTTTTT
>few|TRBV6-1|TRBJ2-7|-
CASSEAGVGSYEQYF
TGTGCCAGCAGTGAAGCGGGAGTCGGGTCCTACGAGCAGTACTTC
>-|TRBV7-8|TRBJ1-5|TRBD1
CASSPENRGTQPQHF
TGTGCCAGCAGCCCGGAAAACAGGGGCACCCAGCCCCAGCATTTT
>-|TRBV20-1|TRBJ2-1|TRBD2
CSARLSSGSPYNEQFF
TGCAGTGCTAGATTATCTAGCGGGAGCCCCTACAATGAGCAGTTCTTC
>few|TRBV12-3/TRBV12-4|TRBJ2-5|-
CASSLSRSETQYF
TGTGCCAGCAGTTTGTCTAGATCGGAGACCCAGTACTTC
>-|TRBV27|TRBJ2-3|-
CASSLFTGSTDTQYF
TGTGCCAGCAGTTTATTCACGGGGAGCACAGATACGCAGTATTTT
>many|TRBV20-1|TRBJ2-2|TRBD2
CSARTSGSMAGGELFF
TGCAGTGCTAGAACTAGCGGGAGCATGGCCGGCGGGGAGCTGTTTTTT
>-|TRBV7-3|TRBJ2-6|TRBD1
CASSSTGQVSGANVLTF
TGTGCCAGCAGCTCAACCGGACAGGTCTCTGGGGCCAACGTCCTGACTTTC
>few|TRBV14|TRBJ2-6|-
CASSQTNGANVLTF
TGTGCCAGCAGCCAGACTAATGGGGCCAACGTCCTGACTTTC
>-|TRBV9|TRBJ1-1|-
CASSYGGPNTEAFF
TGTGCCAGCAGCTATGGGGGGCCGAACACTGAAGCTTTCTTT
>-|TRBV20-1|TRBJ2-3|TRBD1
CSADRVTQYF
TGCAGTGCTGACAGGGTTACGCAGTATTTT
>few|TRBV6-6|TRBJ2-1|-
CASSYVSAGATNEQFF
TGTGCCAGCAGTTACGTCTCGGCAGGGGCAACCAATGAGCAGTTCTTC
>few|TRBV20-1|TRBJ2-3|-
CSAVARITDTQYF
TGCAGTGCTGTGGCCAGAATCACAGATACGCAGTATTTT
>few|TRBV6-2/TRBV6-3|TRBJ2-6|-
CASSLIGQFFSGANVLTF
TGTGCCAGCAGCCTAATCGGACAGTTCTTCTCTGGGGCCAACGTCCTGACTTTC
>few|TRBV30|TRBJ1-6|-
CAWQGRLSYNSPLHF
TGTGCCTGGCAAGGAAGGCTCTCCTATAATTCACCCCTCCACTTT
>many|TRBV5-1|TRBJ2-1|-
CASSTGYNEQFF
TGCGCCAGCAGTACTGGATACAATGAGCAGTTCTTC
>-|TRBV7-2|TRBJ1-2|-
CASSLSSTENYGYTF
TGTGCCAGCAGCTTATCCTCCACAGAGAACTATGGCTACACCTTC
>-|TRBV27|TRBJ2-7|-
CASSSTGALQTREQYF
TGTGCCAGCAGTTCGACAGGCGCCCTACAAACGCGCGAGCAGTACTTC
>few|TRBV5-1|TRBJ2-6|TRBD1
CASSKDRYLWEANVLTF
TGCGCCAGCAGTAAGGACAGGTATCTCTGGGAGGCCAACGTCCTGACTTTC
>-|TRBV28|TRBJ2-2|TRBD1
CASSGQGAGTGELFF
TGTGCCAGCAGTGGCCAGGGGGCCGGCACCGGGGAGCTGTTTTTT
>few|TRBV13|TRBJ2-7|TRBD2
CASSLGPTSGYEQYF
TGTGCCAGCAGCTTAGGCCCGACTAGCGGCTACGAGCAGTACTTC
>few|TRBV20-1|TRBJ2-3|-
CSARRGSSSDTQYF
TGCAGTGCTAGAAGGGGGTCTAGCTCAGATACGCAGTATTTT
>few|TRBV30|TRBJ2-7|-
CAWNYGGSYEQYF
TGTGCCTGGAATTATGGGGGTTCCTACGAGCAGTACTTC
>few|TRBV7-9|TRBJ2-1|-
CASSRAEGSYNEQFF
TGTGCCAGCAGCCGTGCGGAGGGATCCTACAATGAGCAGTTCTTC
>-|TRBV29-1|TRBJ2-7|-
CSASETAYEQYF
TGCAGCGCCTCCGAGACAGCCTACGAGCAGTACTTC
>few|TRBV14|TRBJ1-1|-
CASSDMVNTEAFF
TGTGCCAGCAGTGACATGGTTAACACTGAAGCTTTCTTT